Reported below is one T cell receptor beta chain. Its antigen remains unidentified. No base quality information exists; no much larger clone differs at one position. These data are taken from a study of blood T cell repertoires in COVID-19 (dated by TCRdb to 2020 to 2021). Context from the whole study: Samples covering the acute and convalescent phases of COVID-19 were provided by collaborators in the United States, Italy and Spain. Where available, HLA class I and class II types were obtained from metadata supplied by the sample provider rather than from assay-based typing. Sample metadata almost always included a de-identified subject ID, COVID-19 status, age in years and sex. The dataset comprised deeply sampled blood TCRbeta repertoires from subjects exposed to, actively infected with, or recovered from COVID-19. The prospective study material was composed of cDNA or gDNA derived from T cells, B-cell-depleted T cells, or PBMCs. The repertoires were released in a freely available public database intended as a resource for research on the immune response to SARS-CoV-2. Samples came from the ongoing ImmuneRACE study (first 160 participants) plus 1,254 subjects from 6 global collaborators. The research as a whole found: The amount of clinical and demographic metadata varied by source and participant and was provided uncurated.

TCRbeta CDR3 regions were amplified from genomic DNA using the immunoSEQ Assay, a bias-controlled multiplex PCR. The authors' analysis ran thus. The number of nucleated cells in each sample was estimated by amplification of reference gene primers within the assay. Sequence reads were collapsed and filtered to measure the absolute abundance of every unique TCRbeta CDR3 rearrangement. For each sample, productive Simpson clonality was calculated as the square root of Simpson's diversity index over productive rearrangements. TCRdb carries this immuneACCESS record with in-frame sequences only. Its versions omit some clonotypes, under half of them owing to an unresolved V gene in the studies checked, with the rest unexplained. The DNA was the basis for D and trimming; V, J and clone size are from that table. Here the sample has some 120,000 clones; about four fifths occur a single time. About 17% of the sample is in the top ten clones.

V is shortened by 5 bases, J by 0 bases, and the region joining them spans 10 bases. As encoded in the germline V gene, CDR1 is MNHEY while CDR2 is SVGEGT. The CDR3, cysteine through phenylalanine, is 14 amino acids long. The CDR3 DNA has 42 bases and is translated from base 1. One collaborating source in Seattle enrolled patients during active infection and followed them longitudinally through the course of disease. The collaborating institutions used their own protocols to collect whole blood in K2EDTA tubes. For TCRbeta analysis, collaborator samples were shipped as frozen whole blood, as isolated PBMCs, or as DNA extracted from either sample type.

What was sequenced was peripheral blood. The sequence derives from a man younger than 45 with COVID-19, enrolled during active disease. The chain links TRBV6-2 or TRBV6-3 with TRBJ1-1, and TRBD1 may be the D gene, going by 5 matching bases. DNA sequence: TGTGCCAGCAGTCTGACAGTAATGAACACTGAAGCTTTCTTT. It specifies CASSLTVMNTEAFF.